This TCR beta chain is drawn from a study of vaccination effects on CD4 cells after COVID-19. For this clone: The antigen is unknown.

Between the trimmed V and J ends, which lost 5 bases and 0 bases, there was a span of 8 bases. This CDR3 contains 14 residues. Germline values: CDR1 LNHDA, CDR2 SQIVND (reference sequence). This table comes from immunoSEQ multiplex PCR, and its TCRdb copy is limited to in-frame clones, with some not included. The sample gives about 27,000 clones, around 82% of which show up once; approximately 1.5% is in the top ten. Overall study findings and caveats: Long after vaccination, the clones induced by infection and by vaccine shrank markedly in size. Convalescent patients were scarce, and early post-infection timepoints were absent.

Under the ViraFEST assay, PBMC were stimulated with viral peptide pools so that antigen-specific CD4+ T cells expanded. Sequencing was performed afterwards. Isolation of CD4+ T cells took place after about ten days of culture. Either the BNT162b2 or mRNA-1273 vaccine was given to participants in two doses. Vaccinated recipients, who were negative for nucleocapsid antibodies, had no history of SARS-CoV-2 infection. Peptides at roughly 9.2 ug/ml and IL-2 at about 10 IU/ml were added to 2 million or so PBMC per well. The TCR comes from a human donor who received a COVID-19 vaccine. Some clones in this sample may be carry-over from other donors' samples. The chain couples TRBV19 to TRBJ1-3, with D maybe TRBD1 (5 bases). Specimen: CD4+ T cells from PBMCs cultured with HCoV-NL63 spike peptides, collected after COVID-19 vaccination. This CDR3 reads CASSEQDSGNTIYF. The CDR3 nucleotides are TGTGCCAGTAGTGAACAGGACTCTGGAAACACCATATATTTT.